The entry below describes one TCR beta chain. There are 13 residues in the CDR3. Trimming took 4 bases from V and 4 from J, leaving 11 bases between them. Germline CDR1 and CDR2: MNHEY and SVGAGI. Using immunoSEQ multiplex PCR, the repertoire was profiled, and TCRdb retains in-frame clones only, with some absent. The sample lists some 200,000 clones, just over 70% occurring once. The entry originates in a study of cytotoxic CD8 clonotypes in ibrutinib-treated CLL. The source is a human donor with chronic lymphocytic leukemia. The rearrangement links TRBV6-5 to TRBJ2-7, with a tentative D call TRBD1 (6 bases). Specimen: PBMCs, collected after 12 months of ibrutinib treatment. Here the CDR3 reads CASSSGVGYEQYF. CDR3 DNA sequence: TGTGCCAGCAGTTCAGGGGTCGGATACGAGCAGTACTTC.